This passage covers 12 T cell receptor beta chains from one sample sequenced in a study of T cell repertoires in cytomegalovirus infection. One entry per CDR3 protein results from TCRdb running MiXCR on the reads. The table records roughly 150,000 distinct CDR3 sequences, 17% of them present only once. Sequences were obtained from CD8+ T cells from PBMCs. Receptor source: a human donor in good health (CMV status not recorded). Some clones in this sample may be carry-over from other donors' samples.

V is TRBV29-1 and J is TRBJ1-2; D gene ambiguous. V lost 8 bases to trimming and J lost 3 bases, with 13 bases between them. Germline V gene sequence: CDR1 SQVTM, CDR2 ANQGSEA. The CDR3 covers 12 residues. CDR3 residues: CSSVDGHYGYTF. In DNA, the CDR3 is TGCAGCTCTGTTGACGGTCACTATGGCTACACCTTC.

Only a few counts were recorded for this clonotype. This rearrangement joins TRBV20-1 to TRBJ2-3; 12 bases agree with TRBD2. CDR1 DFQATT and CDR2 SNEGSKA come from the germline V gene (reference sequence). Losses at the gene ends were 5 bases for V and 6 bases for J; bases not matched to a gene: 6. This CDR3 region has 14 residues. The CDR3 DNA is TGCAGTGCTCCTAGCGGGAGGGCCGGCGATACGCAGTATTTT. Amino acids: CSAPSGRAGDTQYF.

The rearrangement links TRBV7-9 to TRBJ1-2, with 10 bases fitting TRBD1. This CDR3 contains 17 residues. Germline CDR1 and CDR2: SEHNR and FQNEAQ (reference sequence). After removal of 2 bases from V and 7 bases from J, the junction contained 13 bases not matched to a gene. In DNA form, the CDR3 reads TGTGCCAGCAGCTTACCCTTTTCGTCGGACAGGGGGTTTGGCTACACCTTC. Protein sequence: CASSLPFSSDRGFGYTF.

The chain joins TRBV7-6 to TRBJ2-5; D gene ambiguous. Trimming cost V 8 bases and J 3 bases, with 13 bases left between them. CDR1 SGHVS and CDR2 FNYEAQ come from the germline V gene. The CDR3 sequence is 13 residues long. CDR3 sequence reads: CASRPKREETQYF. The DNA of the CDR3 is TGTGCCAGCCGGCCCAAACGGGAAGAGACCCAGTACTTC.

A single count supports this clonotype. This chain uses TRBV19 with TRBJ2-2, with D unclear. The CDR3 loop spans 14 amino acids. Trimming removed 0 bases at V and 7 bases at J, with 9 bases between. Germline loops: CDR1 LNHDA, CDR2 SQIVND (reference sequence). CDR3 in DNA: TGTGCCAGTAGTATAGAAGGGCGCGGCGGGGAGCTGTTTTTT. Protein product: CASSIEGRGGELFF.

This sequence joins TRBV7-9 and TRBJ1-4; 7 bases match TRBD1. Germline V lookup: CDR1 SEHNR, CDR2 FQNEAQ (reference sequence). This CDR3 is built from 15 residues. Trimming took 5 bases from V and 8 from J; bases not matched to a gene: 11. The CDR3 reads CASSQEQGVEEKLFF. The CDR3 nucleotides are TGTGCCAGCAGCCAAGAGCAGGGGGTGGAGGAAAAACTGTTTTTT.

This chain links TRBV9 with TRBJ2-3; D perhaps matches TRBD2 (6 bases). Between the trimmed V and J ends, which lost 4 bases and 0 bases, there was a span of 12 bases. Germline V CDR1 and CDR2: SGDLS, YYNGEE. This CDR3 region has 15 residues. CDR3 amino acids: CASSMSGTSTDTQYF. The CDR3, as DNA: TGTGCCAGCAGCATGTCCGGGACTAGCACAGATACGCAGTATTTT. The full variable domain, completed using reference TRBV9 and TRBJ2-3, is DSGVTQTPKHLITATGQRVTLRCSPRSGDLSVYWYQQSLDQGLQFLIQYYNGEERAKGNILERFSAQQFPDLHSELNLSSLELGDSALYFCASSMSGTSTDTQYFGPGTRLTVL.

This clonotype was seen only a few times. V and J are TRBV12-3 or TRBV12-4 and TRBJ2-1; 10 nucleotides align to TRBD2. The CDR3 covers 18 residues. V dropped 3 bases and J dropped 6; count of bases not matched to a gene: 14. The CDR3, as DNA: TGTGCCAGCAGTTTGGGGGTAGCGGGAGGCCGAACCTTCAATGAGCAGTTCTTC. Encoded protein: CASSLGVAGGRTFNEQFF.

The sample holds a few counts of this clonotype. The V and J genes are TRBV28 and TRBJ2-7; 12 positions match TRBD1. The CDR3 runs 15 residues. Germline V CDR1 and CDR2: MDHEN, SYDVKM. The V gene end was trimmed by 10 bases and the J gene end by 3 bases; junction bases not matched to a gene: 10. In DNA, the CDR3 is TGTGCCATCAACCCAGGGACAGGGGGCTTCTACGAGCAGTACTTC. Translation: CAINPGTGGFYEQYF.

This clonotype came up a few times. This rearrangement joins TRBV7-9 to TRBJ2-7; no firm D call. V lost 1 base, J lost 7 bases, and 14 bases lay in between. The V gene's germline CDR1 is SEHNR and CDR2 FQNEAQ (reference sequence). CDR3 length equals 14 residues. CDR3: CASSLDLQLREQYF. In nucleotides, the CDR3 is TGTGCCAGCAGCTTAGACCTACAACTTCGAGAGCAGTACTTC.

With regard to this clonotype: The junction and the germline gene differ at one end; a read error may be behind it. The rearrangement joins TRBV28 to TRBJ2-1; no definite D call. The CDR3 has 11 amino acids. Germline V CDR1 and CDR2: MDHEN, SYDVKM. The CDR3 sequence is CASSFRLELFF. The CDR3 region has the DNA TGTGCCAGCAGTTTCCGACTTGAGCTGTTCTTC.

The chain has TRBV6-1 and TRBJ2-2; D may be TRBD2 (7 bases). CDR3 length: 15 amino acids. Germline CDR1 and CDR2: MNHNS and SASEGT. V lost 3 bases to trimming and J lost 5 bases, with 13 bases between them. The CDR3 nucleotides are TGTGCCAGCAGTGATGGGGGGGGCCGGACCGGGGAGCTGTTTTTT. Translated, it gives CASSDGGGRTGELFF.